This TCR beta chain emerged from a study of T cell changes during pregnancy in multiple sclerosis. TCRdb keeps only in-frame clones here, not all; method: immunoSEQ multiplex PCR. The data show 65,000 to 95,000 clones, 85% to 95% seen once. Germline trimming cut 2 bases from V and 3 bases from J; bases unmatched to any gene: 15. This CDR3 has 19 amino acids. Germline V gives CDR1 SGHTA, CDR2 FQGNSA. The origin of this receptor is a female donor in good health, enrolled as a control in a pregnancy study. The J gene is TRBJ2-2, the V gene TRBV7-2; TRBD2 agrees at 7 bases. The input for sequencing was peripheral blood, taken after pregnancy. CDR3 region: CASSLMGIRQGGYTGELFF. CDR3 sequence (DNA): TGTGCCAGCAGCTTAATGGGGATTCGTCAGGGAGGGTACACCGGGGAGCTGTTTTTT.